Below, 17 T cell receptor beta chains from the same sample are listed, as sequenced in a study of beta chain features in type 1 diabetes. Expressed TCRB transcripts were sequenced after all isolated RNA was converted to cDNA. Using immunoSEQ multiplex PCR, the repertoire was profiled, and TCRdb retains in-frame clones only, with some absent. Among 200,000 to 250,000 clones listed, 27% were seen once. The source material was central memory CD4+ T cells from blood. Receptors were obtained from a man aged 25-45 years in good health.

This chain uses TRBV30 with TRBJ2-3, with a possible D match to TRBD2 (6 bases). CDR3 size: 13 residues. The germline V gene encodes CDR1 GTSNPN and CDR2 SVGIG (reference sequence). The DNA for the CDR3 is TGTGCTGGGGGGAGACAAATCACAGATACGCAGTATTTT. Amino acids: CAGGRQITDTQYF.

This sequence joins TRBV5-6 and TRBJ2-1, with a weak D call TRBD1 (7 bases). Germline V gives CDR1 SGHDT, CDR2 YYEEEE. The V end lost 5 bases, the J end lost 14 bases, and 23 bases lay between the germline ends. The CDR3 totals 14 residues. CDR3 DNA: TGTGCCAGCAGATACCGACTGCGGGACAGTAAAGAGTTCTTC. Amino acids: CASRYRLRDSKEFF.

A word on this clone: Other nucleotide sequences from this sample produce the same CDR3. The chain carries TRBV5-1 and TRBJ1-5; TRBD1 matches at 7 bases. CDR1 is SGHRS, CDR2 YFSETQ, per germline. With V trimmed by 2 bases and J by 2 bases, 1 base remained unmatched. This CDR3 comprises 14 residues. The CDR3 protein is CASSFGTGNQPQHF. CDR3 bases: TGCGCCAGCAGCTTTGGGACAGGCAATCAGCCCCAGCATTTT.

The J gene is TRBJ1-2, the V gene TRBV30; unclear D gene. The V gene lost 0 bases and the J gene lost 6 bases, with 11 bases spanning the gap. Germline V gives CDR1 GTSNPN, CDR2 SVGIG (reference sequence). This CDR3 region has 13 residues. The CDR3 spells CAWSVFGSHGYTF. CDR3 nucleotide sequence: TGTGCCTGGAGTGTATTCGGAAGCCATGGCTACACCTTC.

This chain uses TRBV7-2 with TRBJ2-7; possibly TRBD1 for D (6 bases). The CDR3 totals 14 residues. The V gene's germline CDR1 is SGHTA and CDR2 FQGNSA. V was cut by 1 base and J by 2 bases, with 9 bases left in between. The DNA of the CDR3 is TGTGCCAGCAGCTTAGAAACAGGGCCCTACGAGCAGTACTTC. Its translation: CASSLETGPYEQYF.

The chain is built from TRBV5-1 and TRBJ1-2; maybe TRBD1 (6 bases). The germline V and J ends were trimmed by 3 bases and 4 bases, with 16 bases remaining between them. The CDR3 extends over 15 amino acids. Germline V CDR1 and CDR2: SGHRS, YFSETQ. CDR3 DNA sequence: TGCGCCAGCAGCTCGGACAGCGCTACATCCTATGGCTACACCTTC. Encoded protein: CASSSDSATSYGYTF. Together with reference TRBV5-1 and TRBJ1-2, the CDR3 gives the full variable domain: KAGVTQTPRYLIKTRGQQVTLSCSPISGHRSVSWYQQTPGQGLQFLFEYFSETQRNKGNFPGRFSGRQFSNSRSEMNVSTLELGDSALYLCASSSDSATSYGYTFGSGTRLTVV.

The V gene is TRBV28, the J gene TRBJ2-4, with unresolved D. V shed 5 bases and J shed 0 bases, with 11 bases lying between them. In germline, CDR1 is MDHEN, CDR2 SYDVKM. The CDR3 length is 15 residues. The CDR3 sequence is CASSTPDRAKNIQYF. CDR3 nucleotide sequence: TGTGCCAGCAGTACCCCCGACCGAGCCAAAAACATTCAGTACTTC.

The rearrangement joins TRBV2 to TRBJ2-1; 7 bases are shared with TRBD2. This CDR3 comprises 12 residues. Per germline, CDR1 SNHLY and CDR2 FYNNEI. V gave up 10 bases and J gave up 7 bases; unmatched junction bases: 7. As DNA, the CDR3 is TGTGCCACCGCGGGGGAGAGGAATGAGCAGTTCTTC. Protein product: CATAGERNEQFF.

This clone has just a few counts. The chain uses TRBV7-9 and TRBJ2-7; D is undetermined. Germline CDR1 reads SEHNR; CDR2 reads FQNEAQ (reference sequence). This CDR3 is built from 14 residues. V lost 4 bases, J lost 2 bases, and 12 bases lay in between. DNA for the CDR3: TGTGCCAGCAGCTCAGACGTACGGGCCTACGAGCAGTACTTC. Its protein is CASSSDVRAYEQYF.

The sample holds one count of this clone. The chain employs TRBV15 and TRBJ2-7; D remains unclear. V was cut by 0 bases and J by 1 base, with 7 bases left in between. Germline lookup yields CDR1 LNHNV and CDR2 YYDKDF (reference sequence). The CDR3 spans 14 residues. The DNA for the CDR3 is TGTGCCACCAGCAGAGATCCCGGGTCCTACGAGCAGTACTTC. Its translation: CATSRDPGSYEQYF. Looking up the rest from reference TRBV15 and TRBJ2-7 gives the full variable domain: DAMVIQNPRYQVTQFGKPVTLSCSQTLNHNVMYWYQQKSSQAPKLLFHYYDKDFNNEADTPDNFQSRRPNTSFCFLDIRSPGLGDTAMYLCATSRDPGSYEQYFGPGTRLTVT.

CDR3 sequence: CASGRGGQETQYF. CDR3 coding DNA: TGTGCCAGCGGACGGGGAGGACAAGAGACCCAGTACTTC. This chain uses TRBV25-1 with TRBJ2-5; TRBD2 might be the D (6 bases). The CDR3 length is 13 residues. V lost 8 bases and J lost 2, with 12 bases in between. The germline V gene has CDR1 MGHDK and CDR2 SYGVNS.

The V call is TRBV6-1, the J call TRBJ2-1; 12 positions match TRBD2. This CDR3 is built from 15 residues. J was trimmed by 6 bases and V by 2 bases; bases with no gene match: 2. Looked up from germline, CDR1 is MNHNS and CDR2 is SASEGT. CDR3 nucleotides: TGTGCCAGCAGTGAACTAGCGGGGGGGCCCAATGAGCAGTTCTTC. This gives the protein CASSELAGGPNEQFF.

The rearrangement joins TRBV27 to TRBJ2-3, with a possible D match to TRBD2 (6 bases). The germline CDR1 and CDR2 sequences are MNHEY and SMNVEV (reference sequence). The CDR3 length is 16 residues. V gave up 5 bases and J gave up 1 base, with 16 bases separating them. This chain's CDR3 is CASSPRLGSGTDTQYF. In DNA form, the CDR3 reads TGTGCCAGCAGTCCGCGACTAGGATCGGGCACAGATACGCAGTATTTT.

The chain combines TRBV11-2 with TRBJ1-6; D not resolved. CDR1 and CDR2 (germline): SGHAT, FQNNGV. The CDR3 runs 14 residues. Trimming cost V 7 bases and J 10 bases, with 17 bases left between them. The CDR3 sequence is CASTLGRVGSPLHF. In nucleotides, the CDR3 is TGTGCCAGCACCCTTGGGAGGGTTGGCTCACCCCTCCACTTT.

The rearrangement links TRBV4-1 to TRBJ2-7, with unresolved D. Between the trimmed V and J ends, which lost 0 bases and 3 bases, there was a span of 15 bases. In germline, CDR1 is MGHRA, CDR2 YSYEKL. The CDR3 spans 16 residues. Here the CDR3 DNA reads TGCGCCAGCAGCCAAGATACGGGCCGAATGTACTACGAGCAGTACTTC. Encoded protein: CASSQDTGRMYYEQYF.

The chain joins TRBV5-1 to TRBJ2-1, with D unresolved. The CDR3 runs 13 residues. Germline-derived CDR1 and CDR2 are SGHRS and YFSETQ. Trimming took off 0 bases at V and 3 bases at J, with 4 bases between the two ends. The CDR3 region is CASSLGDYNEQFF. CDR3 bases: TGCGCCAGCAGCTTGGGTGACTACAATGAGCAGTTCTTC.

The CDR3 DNA reads as TGCAGCGTTGCTGGCACGCGTGGCACCGGGGAGCTGTTTTTT. Its translation is CSVAGTRGTGELFF. The gene calls are TRBV29-1 and TRBJ2-2, with no clear D. The CDR3 loop spans 14 amino acids. The V end lost 4 bases, the J end lost 4 bases, and 13 bases lay between the germline ends. CDR1 and CDR2 (germline): SQVTM, ANQGSEA.